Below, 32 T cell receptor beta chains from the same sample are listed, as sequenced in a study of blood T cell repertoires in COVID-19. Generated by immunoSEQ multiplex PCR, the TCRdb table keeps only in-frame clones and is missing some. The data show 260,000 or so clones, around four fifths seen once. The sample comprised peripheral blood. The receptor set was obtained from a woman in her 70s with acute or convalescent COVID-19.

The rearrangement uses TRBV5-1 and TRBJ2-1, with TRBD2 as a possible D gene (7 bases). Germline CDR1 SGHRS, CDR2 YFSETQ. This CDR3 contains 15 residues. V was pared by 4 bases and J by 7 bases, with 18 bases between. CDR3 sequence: CASSETGGAGNEQFF. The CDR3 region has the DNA TGCGCCAGCAGCGAGACGGGGGGCGCAGGAAATGAGCAGTTCTTC.

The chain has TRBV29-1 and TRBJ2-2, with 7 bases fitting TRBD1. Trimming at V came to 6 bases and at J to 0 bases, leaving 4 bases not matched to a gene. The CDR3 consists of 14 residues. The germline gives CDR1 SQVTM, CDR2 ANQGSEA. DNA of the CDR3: TGCAGCGTCGGGACAGACACGAACACCGGGGAGCTGTTTTTT. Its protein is CSVGTDTNTGELFF.

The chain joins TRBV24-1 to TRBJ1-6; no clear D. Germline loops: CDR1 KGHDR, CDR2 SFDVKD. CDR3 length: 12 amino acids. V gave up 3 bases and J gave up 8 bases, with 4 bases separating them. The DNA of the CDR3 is TGTGCCACCAGTGATAGAGATTCACCCCTCCACTTT. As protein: CATSDRDSPLHF.

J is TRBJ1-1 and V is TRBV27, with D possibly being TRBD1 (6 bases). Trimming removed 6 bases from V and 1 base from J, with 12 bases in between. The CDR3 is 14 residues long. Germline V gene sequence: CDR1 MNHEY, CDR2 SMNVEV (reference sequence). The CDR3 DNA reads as TGTGCCAGCAGCACGGGACACGAGAACACTGAAGCTTTCTTT. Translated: CASSTGHENTEAFF.

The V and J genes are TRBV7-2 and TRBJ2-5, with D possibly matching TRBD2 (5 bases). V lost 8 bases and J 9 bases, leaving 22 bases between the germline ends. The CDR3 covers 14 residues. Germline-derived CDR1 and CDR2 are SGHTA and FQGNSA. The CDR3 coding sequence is TGTGCCAGCGGTCGGACGGGGAGCCGAGATGCCCAGTACTTC. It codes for CASGRTGSRDAQYF.

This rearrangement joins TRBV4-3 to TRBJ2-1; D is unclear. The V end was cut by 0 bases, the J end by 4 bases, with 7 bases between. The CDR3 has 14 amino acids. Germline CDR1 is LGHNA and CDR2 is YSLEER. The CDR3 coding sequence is TGCGCCAGCAGCCAAGATTCCAAATACAATGAGCAGTTCTTC. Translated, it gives CASSQDSKYNEQFF.

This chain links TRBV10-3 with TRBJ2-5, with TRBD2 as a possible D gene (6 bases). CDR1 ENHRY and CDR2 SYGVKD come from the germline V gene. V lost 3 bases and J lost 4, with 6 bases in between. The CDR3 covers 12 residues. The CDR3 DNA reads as TGTGCCATCAGTGACGGGGGAGAGACCCAGTACTTC. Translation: CAISDGGETQYF.

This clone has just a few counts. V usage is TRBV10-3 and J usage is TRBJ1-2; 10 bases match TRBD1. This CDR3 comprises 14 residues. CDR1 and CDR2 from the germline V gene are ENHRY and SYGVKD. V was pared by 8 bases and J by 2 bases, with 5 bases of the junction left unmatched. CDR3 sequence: CAISDRGLNYGYTF. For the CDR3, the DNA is TGTGCCATCTCTGACAGGGGGCTCAACTATGGCTACACCTTC.

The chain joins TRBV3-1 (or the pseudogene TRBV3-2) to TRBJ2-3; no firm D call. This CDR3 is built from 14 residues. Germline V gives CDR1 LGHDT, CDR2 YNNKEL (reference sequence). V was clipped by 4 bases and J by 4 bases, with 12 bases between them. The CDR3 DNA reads TGTGCCAGCAGCCCTACATCCCGGGCAGATACGCAGTATTTT. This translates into CASSPTSRADTQYF.

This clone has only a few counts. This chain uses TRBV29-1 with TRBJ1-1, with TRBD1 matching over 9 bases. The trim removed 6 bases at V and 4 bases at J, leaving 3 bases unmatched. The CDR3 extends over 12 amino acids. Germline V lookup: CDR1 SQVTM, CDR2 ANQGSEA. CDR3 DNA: TGCAGCGTAGGGACAGGGATCACTGAAGCTTTCTTT. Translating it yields CSVGTGITEAFF.

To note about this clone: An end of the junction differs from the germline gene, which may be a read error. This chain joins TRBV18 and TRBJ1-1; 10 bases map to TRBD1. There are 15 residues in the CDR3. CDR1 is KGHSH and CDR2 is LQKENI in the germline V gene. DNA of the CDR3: TGTGCCAGCTCACCCTCGGGACAGGGGAACTCTGAAGCTTTCTTT. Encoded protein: CASSPSGQGNSEAFF.

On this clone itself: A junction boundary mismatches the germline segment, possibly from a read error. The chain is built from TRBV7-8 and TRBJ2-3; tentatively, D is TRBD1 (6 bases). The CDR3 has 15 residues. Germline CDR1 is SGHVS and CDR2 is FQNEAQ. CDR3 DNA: TGTGCCAGCAGACAGGGCCCGATAAACACAGATGCGCAGTATTTT. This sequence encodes CASRQGPINTDAQYF.

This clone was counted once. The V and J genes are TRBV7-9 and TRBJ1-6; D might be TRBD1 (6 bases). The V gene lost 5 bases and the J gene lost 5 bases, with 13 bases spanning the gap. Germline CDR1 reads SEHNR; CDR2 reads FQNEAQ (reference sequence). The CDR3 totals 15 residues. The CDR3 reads CASSPRDTNNSPLHF. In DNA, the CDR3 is TGTGCCAGCAGCCCCCGGGACACAAATAATTCACCCCTCCACTTT. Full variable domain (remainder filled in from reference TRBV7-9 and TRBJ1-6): DTGVSQNPRHKITKRGQNVTFRCDPISEHNRLYWYRQTLGQGPEFLTYFQNEAQLEKSRLLSDRFSAERPKGSFSTLEIQRTEQGDSAMYLCASSPRDTNNSPLHFGNGTRLTVT.

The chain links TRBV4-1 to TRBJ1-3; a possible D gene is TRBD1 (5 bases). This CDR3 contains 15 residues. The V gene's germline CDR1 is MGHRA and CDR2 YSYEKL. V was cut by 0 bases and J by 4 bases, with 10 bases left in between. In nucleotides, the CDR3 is TGCGCCAGCAGCCAAGATTGGACACGAGGAAACACCATATATTTT. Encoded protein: CASSQDWTRGNTIYF.

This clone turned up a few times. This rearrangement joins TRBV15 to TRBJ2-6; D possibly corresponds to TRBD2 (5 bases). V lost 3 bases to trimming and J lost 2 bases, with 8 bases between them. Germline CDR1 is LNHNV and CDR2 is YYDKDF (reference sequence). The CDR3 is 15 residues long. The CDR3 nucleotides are TGTGCCACCAGCAGCGGAGGTGCTGGGGCCAACGTCCTGACTTTC. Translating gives CATSSGGAGANVLTF.

The CDR3 region is CASSQDRWVLADGYTF. CDR3 nucleotides: TGCGCCAGCAGCCAAGATCGTTGGGTCTTGGCGGATGGCTACACCTTC. The chain links TRBV4-3 to TRBJ1-2; D not certain. The germline V and J ends were trimmed by 0 bases and 6 bases, with 17 bases remaining between them. CDR3 length equals 16 residues. Germline lookup yields CDR1 LGHNA and CDR2 YSLEER.

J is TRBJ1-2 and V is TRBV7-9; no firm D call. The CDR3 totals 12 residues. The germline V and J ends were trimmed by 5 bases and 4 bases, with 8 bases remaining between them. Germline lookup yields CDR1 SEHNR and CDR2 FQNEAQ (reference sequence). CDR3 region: CASSLTSYGYTF. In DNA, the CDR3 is TGTGCCAGCAGCCTTACAAGCTATGGCTACACCTTC.

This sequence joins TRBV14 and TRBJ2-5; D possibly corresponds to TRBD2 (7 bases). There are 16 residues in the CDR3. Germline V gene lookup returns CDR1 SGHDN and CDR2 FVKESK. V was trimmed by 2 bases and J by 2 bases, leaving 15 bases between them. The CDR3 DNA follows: TGTGCCAGCAGCCAACTTCAGGGGAGGGGTCAAGAGACCCAGTACTTC. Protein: CASSQLQGRGQETQYF.

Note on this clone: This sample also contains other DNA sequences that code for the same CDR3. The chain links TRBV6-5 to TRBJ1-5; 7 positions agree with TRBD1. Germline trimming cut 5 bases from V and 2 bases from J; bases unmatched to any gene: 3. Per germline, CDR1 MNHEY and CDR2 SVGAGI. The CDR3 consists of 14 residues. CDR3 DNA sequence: TGTGCCAGCAGTCCAACAGGGGGCAATCAGCCCCAGCATTTT. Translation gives CASSPTGGNQPQHF.

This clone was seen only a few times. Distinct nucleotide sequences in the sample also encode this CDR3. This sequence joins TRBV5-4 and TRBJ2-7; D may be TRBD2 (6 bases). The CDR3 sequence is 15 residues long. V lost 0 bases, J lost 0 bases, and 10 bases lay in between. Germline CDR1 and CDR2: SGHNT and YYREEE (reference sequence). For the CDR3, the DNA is TGTGCCAGCAGCTTGGAAATCGGGAGCTCCTACGAGCAGTACTTC. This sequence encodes CASSLEIGSSYEQYF.

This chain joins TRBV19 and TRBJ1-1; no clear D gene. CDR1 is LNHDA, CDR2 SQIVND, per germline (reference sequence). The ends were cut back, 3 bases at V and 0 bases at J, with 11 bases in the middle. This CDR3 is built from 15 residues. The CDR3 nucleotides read TGTGCCAGTAGTATGAATGACAAACTGAACACTGAAGCTTTCTTT. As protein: CASSMNDKLNTEAFF.

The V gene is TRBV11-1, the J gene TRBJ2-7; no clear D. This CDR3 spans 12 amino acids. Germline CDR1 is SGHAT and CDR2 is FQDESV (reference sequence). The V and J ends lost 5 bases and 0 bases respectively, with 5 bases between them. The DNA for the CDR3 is TGTGCCAGCAGCCCAGTCTCCTACGAGCAGTACTTC. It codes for CASSPVSYEQYF.

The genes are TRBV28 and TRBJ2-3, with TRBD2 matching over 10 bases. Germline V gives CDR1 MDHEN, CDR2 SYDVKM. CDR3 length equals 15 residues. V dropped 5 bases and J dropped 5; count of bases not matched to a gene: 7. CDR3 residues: CASSPGLAVRDTQYF. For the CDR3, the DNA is TGTGCCAGCAGTCCCGGACTAGCGGTCAGAGATACGCAGTATTTT.

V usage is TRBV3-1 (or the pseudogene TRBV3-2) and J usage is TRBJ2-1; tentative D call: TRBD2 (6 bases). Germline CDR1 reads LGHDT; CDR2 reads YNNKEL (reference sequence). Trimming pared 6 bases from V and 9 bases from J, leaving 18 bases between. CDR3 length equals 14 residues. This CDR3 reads CASSFNRDSGEQFF. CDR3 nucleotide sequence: TGTGCCAGCAGTTTCAACCGGGACTCGGGTGAGCAGTTCTTC.

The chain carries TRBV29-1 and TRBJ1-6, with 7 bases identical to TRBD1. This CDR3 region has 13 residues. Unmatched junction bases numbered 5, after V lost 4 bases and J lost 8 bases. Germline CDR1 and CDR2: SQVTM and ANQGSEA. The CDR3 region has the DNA TGCAGCGTTGGAACAGGGGCAGATTCACCCCTCCACTTT. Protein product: CSVGTGADSPLHF.

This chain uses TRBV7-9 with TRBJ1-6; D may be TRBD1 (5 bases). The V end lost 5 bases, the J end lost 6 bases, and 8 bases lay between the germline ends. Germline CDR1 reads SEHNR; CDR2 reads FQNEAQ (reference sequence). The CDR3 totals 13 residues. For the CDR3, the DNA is TGTGCCAGCAGCGCGGGGCCTAATTCACCCCTCCACTTT. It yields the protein CASSAGPNSPLHF.

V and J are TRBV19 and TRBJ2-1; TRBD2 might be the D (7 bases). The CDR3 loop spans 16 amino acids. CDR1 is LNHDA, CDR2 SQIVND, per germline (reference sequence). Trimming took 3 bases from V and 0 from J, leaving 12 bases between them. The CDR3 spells CASSIGGGSSYNEQFF. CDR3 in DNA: TGTGCCAGTAGTATTGGGGGGGGCAGCTCCTACAATGAGCAGTTCTTC.

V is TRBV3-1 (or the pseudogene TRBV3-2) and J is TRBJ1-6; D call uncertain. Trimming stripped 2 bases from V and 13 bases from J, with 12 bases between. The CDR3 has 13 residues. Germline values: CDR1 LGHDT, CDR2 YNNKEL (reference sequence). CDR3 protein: CASSQREEYPLHF. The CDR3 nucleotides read TGTGCCAGCAGCCAAAGGGAGGAGTATCCCCTCCACTTT.

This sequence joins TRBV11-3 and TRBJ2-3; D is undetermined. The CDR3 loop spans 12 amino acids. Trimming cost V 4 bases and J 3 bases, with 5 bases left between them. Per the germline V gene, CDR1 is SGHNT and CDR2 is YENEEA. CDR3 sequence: CASSSGTDTQYF. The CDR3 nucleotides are TGTGCCAGCAGCTCCGGGACAGATACGCAGTATTTT. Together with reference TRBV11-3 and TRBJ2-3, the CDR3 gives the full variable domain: EAGVVQSPRYKIIEKKQPVAFWCNPISGHNTLYWYLQNLGQGPELLIRYENEEAVDDSQLPKDRFSAERLKGVDSTLKIQPAELGDSAVYLCASSSGTDTQYFGPGTRLTVL.

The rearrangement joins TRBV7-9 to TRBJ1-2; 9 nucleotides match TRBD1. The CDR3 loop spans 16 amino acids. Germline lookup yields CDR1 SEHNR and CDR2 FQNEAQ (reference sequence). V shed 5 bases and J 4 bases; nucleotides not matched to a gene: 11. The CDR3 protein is CASSPDGDRALYGYTF. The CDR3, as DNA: TGTGCCAGCAGCCCCGACGGGGACAGGGCCCTCTATGGCTACACCTTC. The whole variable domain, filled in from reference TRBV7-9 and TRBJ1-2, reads DTGVSQNPRHKITKRGQNVTFRCDPISEHNRLYWYRQTLGQGPEFLTYFQNEAQLEKSRLLSDRFSAERPKGSFSTLEIQRTEQGDSAMYLCASSPDGDRALYGYTFGSGTRLTVV.

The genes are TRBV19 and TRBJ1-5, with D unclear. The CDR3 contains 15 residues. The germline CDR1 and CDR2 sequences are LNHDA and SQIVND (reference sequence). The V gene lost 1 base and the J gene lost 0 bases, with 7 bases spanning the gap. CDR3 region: CASSIVAYSNQPQHF. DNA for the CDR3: TGTGCCAGTAGTATAGTGGCTTATAGCAATCAGCCCCAGCATTTT. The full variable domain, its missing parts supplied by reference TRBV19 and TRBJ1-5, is DGGITQSPKYLFRKEGQNVTLSCEQNLNHDAMYWYRQDPGQGLRLIYYSQIVNDFQKGDIAEGYSVSREKKESFPLTVTSAQKNPTAFYLCASSIVAYSNQPQHFGDGTRLSIL.

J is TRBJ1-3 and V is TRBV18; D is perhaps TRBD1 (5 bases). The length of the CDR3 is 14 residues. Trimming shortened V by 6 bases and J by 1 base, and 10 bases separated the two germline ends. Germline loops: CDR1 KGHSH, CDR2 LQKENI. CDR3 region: CASSEQESGNTIYF. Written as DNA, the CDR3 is TGTGCCAGCTCCGAACAGGAGTCTGGAAACACCATATATTTT.